This TCR beta chain was profiled in a study of radiation and T cells in renal cell carcinoma. Study overall: Nephrectomy followed 15 Gy stereotactic body radiation by 4 weeks. Study conclusions and caveats: Top tumor clonotypes rose in blood 2 weeks post-radiation, then contracted.

About this clone: Its specificity is not known.

The repertoire was sequenced with immunoSEQ multiplex PCR; TCRdb's copy has only in-frame clones and lacks some. This sample carries around 160,000 clones, around 90% of them seen once, and the ten largest clones take 3.5% to 5%. The CDR3 loop spans 13 amino acids. Germline-derived CDR1 and CDR2 are LNHDA and SQIVND (reference sequence). The V end was cut by 6 bases, the J end by 9 bases, with 15 bases between. Described time point: baseline pretreatment blood. This sample's treatment: 15 Gy SBRT to primary tumor, nephrectomy 4 weeks later. The rearrangement joins TRBV19 to TRBJ2-1, with D possibly matching TRBD1 (6 bases). The TCR comes from a woman aged 65 to 85 with renal cell carcinoma. This sample comprised blood, obtained from a patient whose treatment included radiotherapy and nephrectomy. The DNA of the CDR3 is TGTGCCAGTAGCCCGGCAGGGGAAATTGAGCAGTTCTTC. Translation gives CASSPAGEIEQFF.